Shown below are 25 T cell receptor beta chains from a single sample sequenced in a study of radiotherapy plus CTLA-4 blockade in lung cancer. The data were produced by immunoSEQ multiplex PCR, yet TCRdb's version contains in-frame clones alone and is incomplete. The repertoire holds approximately 14,000 clones, with 72% as singletons. The sequencing here drew on peripheral blood, taken from a patient treated with radiotherapy plus ipilimumab. The receptors derive from a human donor with non-small cell lung cancer whose response to radiotherapy plus ipilimumab could not be evaluated.

This sequence joins TRBV6-1 and TRBJ2-1; D may be TRBD2 (5 bases). Germline loops: CDR1 MNHNS, CDR2 SASEGT. The CDR3 sequence is 15 residues long. V lost 10 bases, J lost 7 bases, and 23 bases lay in between. For the CDR3, the DNA is TGTGCCACCGACTTAAGCGGAATAGCAGGAAATGAGCAGTTCTTC. It translates to CATDLSGIAGNEQFF.

The CDR3 spells CASSVRGTANTYEQYF. The DNA of the CDR3 is TGTGCCAGCAGCGTACGAGGGACAGCTAACACCTACGAGCAGTACTTC. The chain uses TRBV9 and TRBJ2-7; TRBD1 matches at 7 bases. The germline gives CDR1 SGDLS, CDR2 YYNGEE. Losses at the gene ends were 1 base for V and 2 bases for J; bases not matched to a gene: 9. CDR3 length equals 16 residues.

This clone showed up just a few times. V is TRBV23-1 and J is TRBJ1-4; D is ambiguous. TRBV23-1 is designated an ORF whose function remains uncertain. The CDR3 is made up of 16 amino acids. Trimming took 7 bases from V and 0 from J, leaving 15 bases between them. The CDR3 is CASKEGSNSTNEKLFF. The CDR3 DNA follows: TGCGCCAGCAAGGAGGGCTCAAACTCAACTAATGAAAAACTGTTTTTT.

This clone was seen only a few times. Other DNA sequences within the sample encode an identical CDR3. The CDR3 region is CSVEDLDRESLYGYTF. CDR3 DNA: TGCAGCGTTGAAGATCTGGACAGGGAATCGCTCTATGGCTACACCTTC. The chain is built from TRBV29-1 and TRBJ1-2, with TRBD1 identical over 8 bases. Germline CDR1 and CDR2: SQVTM and ANQGSEA. The junction had 10 bases not matched to a gene; V was cut back by 0 bases and J by 4 bases. The CDR3 covers 16 residues.

This clone was counted a single time. The chain joins TRBV11-2 to TRBJ2-1, with 11 bases fitting TRBD1. Trimming took 5 bases from V and 3 from J; bases not matched to a gene: 12. There are 18 residues in the CDR3. Per germline, CDR1 SGHAT and CDR2 FQNNGV. The CDR3: CASSHPEGGQGDYNEQFF. CDR3 DNA sequence: TGTGCCAGCAGCCATCCGGAGGGGGGACAGGGGGACTACAATGAGCAGTTCTTC.

The V and J genes are TRBV27 and TRBJ2-7; 10 nucleotides match TRBD1. The J segment lost 4 bases and the V segment lost 4 bases, leaving 4 bases of the junction unmatched. CDR3 size: 14 residues. CDR1 is MNHEY, CDR2 SMNVEV, per germline (reference sequence). CDR3: CASSWGQGRYEQYF. The CDR3 DNA is TGTGCCAGCAGTTGGGGACAGGGGAGGTACGAGCAGTACTTC.

Sample share makes this clone hyperexpanded. The identical CDR3 is also encoded by other nucleotide sequences in the sample. The chain couples TRBV21-1 to TRBJ1-1; the table's D call, TRBD1, was not checked against the DNA. TRBV21-1 is a documented pseudogene. The CDR3 has 15 amino acids. The CDR3 sequence: CASSKAGASVTEAFF. CDR3 DNA sequence: TGTGCCAGCAGCAAAGCGGGGGCTTCGGTCACTGAAGCTTTCTTT.

The chain recombines TRBV6-5 with TRBJ1-6; tentative D call: TRBD1 (5 bases). Germline V gene sequence: CDR1 MNHEY, CDR2 SVGAGI. The CDR3 totals 15 residues. Trimming took 6 bases from V and 4 from J, leaving 13 bases between them. Here the CDR3 DNA reads TGTGCCAGCAGCCGCGGGACCACTTATAATTCACCCCTCCACTTT. Its translation is CASSRGTTYNSPLHF.

This clone was found a few times. This chain uses TRBV10-3 with TRBJ2-1; TRBD1 agrees at 10 bases. The CDR3 has 16 amino acids. Germline V lookup: CDR1 ENHRY, CDR2 SYGVKD. V gave up 6 bases and J gave up 5 bases; unmatched junction bases: 10. The CDR3 DNA sequence: TGTGCCATCAGCACCCCTTTGACAGGGGGCCACAATGAGCAGTTCTTC. Its protein product is CAISTPLTGGHNEQFF.

The rearrangement joins TRBV5-1 to TRBJ1-1; 8 positions match TRBD1. Losses at the gene ends were 0 bases for V and 4 bases for J; bases not matched to a gene: 8. Germline assignment: CDR1 SGHRS and CDR2 YFSETQ. The length of the CDR3 is 16 residues. CDR3 in DNA: TGCGCCAGCAGCTTGGCTAGCAACAGGGGGAGCACTGAAGCTTTCTTT. This encodes CASSLASNRGSTEAFF. Together with reference TRBV5-1 and TRBJ1-1, the CDR3 gives the full variable domain: KAGVTQTPRYLIKTRGQQVTLSCSPISGHRSVSWYQQTPGQGLQFLFEYFSETQRNKGNFPGRFSGRQFSNSRSEMNVSTLELGDSALYLCASSLASNRGSTEAFFGQGTRLTVV.

The table lists this clone with a few counts. The V gene is TRBV2, the J gene TRBJ2-7; a possible D gene is TRBD2 (5 bases). With 6 bases removed from V and 6 bases from J, the gap between germline ends came to 21 bases. The CDR3 consists of 15 residues. Germline CDR1 and CDR2: SNHLY and FYNNEI. The CDR3 DNA sequence: TGTGCCAGCAGCCCCACGACTGCACCCGGGGTCGAGCAGTACTTC. Translation gives CASSPTTAPGVEQYF.

In DNA form, the CDR3 reads TGTGCCAGCAGCTTACTCGGACAGAACACTGAAGCTTTCTTT. As protein: CASSLLGQNTEAFF. The chain carries TRBV7-2 and TRBJ1-1; D might be TRBD1 (5 bases). Trimming stripped 2 bases from V and 1 base from J, with 8 bases between. Per germline, CDR1 SGHTA and CDR2 FQGNSA. The CDR3 loop spans 14 amino acids.

In DNA, the CDR3 is TGTGCCTGGATGGACACTTACTACACTGAAGCTTTCTTT. It specifies CAWMDTYYTEAFF. J is TRBJ1-1 and V is TRBV30; D possibly corresponds to TRBD1 (5 bases). The CDR3 loop spans 13 amino acids. Germline CDR1 GTSNPN, CDR2 SVGIG (reference sequence). V was shortened by 4 bases and J by 3 bases, with 12 bases between the two germline ends.

The J gene is TRBJ2-7, the V gene TRBV18; maybe TRBD2 (6 bases). This CDR3 region has 15 residues. Germline V CDR1 and CDR2: KGHSH, LQKENI. Trimming shortened V by 6 bases and J by 1 base, and 16 bases separated the two germline ends. The CDR3, as DNA: TGTGCCAGCTCCCCCGCCCCGGGGGAGTCCTACGAGCAGTACTTC. This encodes CASSPAPGESYEQYF.

This rearrangement joins TRBV5-1 to TRBJ2-1, with 13 bases that match TRBD2. V gave up 3 bases and J gave up 8 bases; unmatched junction bases: 14. CDR3 length: 18 residues. Germline V gives CDR1 SGHRS, CDR2 YFSETQ. The CDR3 coding sequence is TGCGCCAGCAGCTCGTCCTTAACGGGACTAGCGGGGTTGGATGAGCAGTTCTTC. It is translated as CASSSSLTGLAGLDEQFF.

The CDR3 region has the DNA TGCGCCAGCAGCCAAAGTCTCAGGGGTTTTGTCGAGCAGTACTTC. It codes for CASSQSLRGFVEQYF. The V and J genes are TRBV4-1 and TRBJ2-7; perhaps TRBD1 as D (6 bases). Germline CDR1 is MGHRA and CDR2 is YSYEKL. The CDR3 spans 15 residues. Trimming took 2 bases from V and 6 from J, leaving 17 bases between them.

This chain links TRBV28 with TRBJ1-1; D unresolved. This CDR3 is 14 amino acids long. Germline assignment: CDR1 MDHEN and CDR2 SYDVKM. V lost 8 bases and J lost 2, with 15 bases in between. The CDR3 DNA follows: TGTGCCAGCCGTACACGGAGTTTAAACACTGAAGCTTTCTTT. The encoded protein is CASRTRSLNTEAFF.

There are a few counts of this clone. This specimen includes other DNA sequences encoding the same CDR3. This chain links TRBV7-2 with TRBJ2-1, with TRBD2 matching 9 bases. There are 15 residues in the CDR3. Unmatched junction bases numbered 5, after V lost 4 bases and J lost 4 bases. CDR1 SGHTA and CDR2 FQGNSA come from the germline V gene. In DNA, the CDR3 is TGTGCCAGCAGCTCGACTAGCGGCCAATACAATGAGCAGTTCTTC. This translates into CASSSTSGQYNEQFF.

Of note for this clone: No conserved phenylalanine or tryptophan is present at the end of the CDR3, so a read error is the likely explanation. The chain uses TRBV27 and TRBJ1-2; D gene unclear. Germline CDR1 MNHEY, CDR2 SMNVEV (reference sequence). The length of the CDR3 is 15 residues. Between the trimmed V and J ends, which lost 5 bases and 0 bases, there was a span of 13 bases. The CDR3 reads CASSPLPETNYGYTL. The CDR3, as DNA: TGTGCCAGCAGTCCATTACCCGAAACTAACTATGGCTACACCCTC.

The gene calls are TRBV5-1 and TRBJ2-5, with TRBD2 as a possible D gene (6 bases). V gave up 4 bases and J gave up 4 bases, with 17 bases separating them. The CDR3 consists of 15 residues. Looked up from germline, CDR1 is SGHRS and CDR2 is YFSETQ. The CDR3 reads CASSTGTGGGETQYF. The CDR3 DNA reads TGCGCCAGCAGCACCGGGACCGGGGGTGGAGAGACCCAGTACTTC.

A note on this clone: This specimen includes other DNA sequences encoding the same CDR3. The V and J genes are TRBV5-4 and TRBJ2-7; D is unclear. This CDR3 has 13 residues. Per germline, CDR1 SGHNT and CDR2 YYREEE (reference sequence). V shed 1 base and J shed 2 bases, with 7 bases lying between them. The CDR3 DNA is TGTGCCAGCAGCTTGACGGGTACCTACGAGCAGTACTTC. Translation gives CASSLTGTYEQYF.

This sequence joins TRBV2 and TRBJ2-3, with TRBD2 matching 12 bases. CDR1 SNHLY and CDR2 FYNNEI come from the germline V gene. V dropped 10 bases and J dropped 1; count of bases not matched to a gene: 6. The CDR3 extends over 15 amino acids. This CDR3 is CAIPRTSGGTDTQYF. The CDR3 coding sequence is TGTGCCATTCCCAGGACTAGCGGGGGCACAGATACGCAGTATTTT. Filled out from reference TRBV2 and TRBJ2-3, the complete variable domain reads EPEVTQTPSHQVTQMGQEVILRCVPISNHLYFYWYRQILGQKVEFLVSFYNNEISEKSEIFDDQFSVERPDGSNFTLKIRSTKLEDSAMYFCAIPRTSGGTDTQYFGPGTRLTVL.

This clone was counted a few times. The rearrangement joins TRBV9 to TRBJ1-1; TRBD1 is a possible D gene (6 bases). The germline CDR1 and CDR2 sequences are SGDLS and YYNGEE. Trimming pared 1 base from V and 1 base from J, leaving 20 bases between. CDR3 length: 18 amino acids. DNA for the CDR3: TGTGCCAGCAGCGTATCACCCCACAGGGATTGGGGGAACACTGAAGCTTTCTTT. Translation: CASSVSPHRDWGNTEAFF.

In this sample, this clone turned up a few times. The CDR3 reads CASSQGTGEMNTEAFF. The CDR3 DNA is TGTGCCAGCAGCCAAGGGACAGGGGAAATGAACACTGAAGCTTTCTTT. The rearrangement joins TRBV4-2 to TRBJ1-1; 9 nucleotides align to TRBD1. Germline values: CDR1 LGHNA, CDR2 YNFKEQ. V was clipped by 1 base and J by 0 bases; unmatched bases: 3. CDR3 length: 16 amino acids.

The CDR3: CASSLLAGGYNEQFF. The CDR3 DNA reads TGCGCCAGCAGCTTACTAGCGGGGGGATACAATGAGCAGTTCTTC. This rearrangement joins TRBV4-3 to TRBJ2-1; 12 bases align to TRBD2. CDR3 length: 15 residues. Germline lookup yields CDR1 LGHNA and CDR2 YSLEER. Unmatched junction bases numbered 3, after V lost 5 bases and J lost 4 bases.